Listed below are T cell receptor beta chains from one sample, sequenced in a study of PD-L1 blockade in urothelial cancer. Clones were sequenced by immunoSEQ multiplex PCR, and TCRdb holds only the in-frame ones, with some missing. The sample gives about 21,000 clones, about 90% of which show up once; roughly 15% is in the top ten. The sample in question was PBMCs, obtained around atezolizumab (anti-PD-L1) treatment. The receptor source for this set is a woman aged 55 to 70 with urothelial cancer. CDR3s include the opening cysteine and the closing phenylalanine or tryptophan. A D gene is named only where the DNA matches it firmly. Clone size is shown for a subset of rows, as once, few, many or a class of expanded clone.

clone_size j_call cdr3_length v_call d_call cdr3_nt cdr3_aa
- TRBJ2-2 16 TRBV27 TRBD1 TGTGCCAGCAGTTCCTGGGACAGGGCGTACACCGGGGAGCTGTTTTTT CASSSWDRAYTGELFF
- TRBJ2-3 14 TRBV7-9 - TGTGCCAGCAGCCTGCCGGACTGGGTAGATACGCAGTATTTT CASSLPDWVDTQYF
- TRBJ2-6 15 TRBV28 - TGTGCCAGCAGCACCGGAGTCCCTCTGGCCAACGTCCTGACTTTC CASSTGVPLANVLTF
- TRBJ2-1 15 TRBV7-2 TRBD2 TGTGCCAGCAGCTTCGGCGGGAGGCCCTCGAATGAGCAGTTCTTC CASSFGGRPSNEQFF
- TRBJ2-1 15 TRBV7-9 TRBD2 TGTGCCAGCAGCTTAGCGCTAGCGGGAAGTAATGAGCAGTTCTTC CASSLALAGSNEQFF
- TRBJ2-5 13 TRBV18 - TGTGCCAGCTCGCGACAGAATCAAGAGACCCAGTACTTC CASSRQNQETQYF
- TRBJ1-1 14 TRBV5-6 TRBD1 TGTGCCAGCAGACTGAAGGGGGCTAAAACTGAAGCTTTCTTT CASRLKGAKTEAFF
- TRBJ1-3 15 TRBV11-2 - TGTGCCAGCAGAAGACCAGGGGCCTACCGAAACACCATATATTTT CASRRPGAYRNTIYF
few TRBJ2-3 13 TRBV19 - TGTGCCAGTAGAACCGCAGGGACAGATACGCAGTATTTT CASRTAGTDTQYF
- TRBJ2-7 17 TRBV28 TRBD1 TGTGCCAGCAGTTTTTCTCACCGGGACAGGAGCTCCTACGAGCAGTACTTC CASSFSHRDRSSYEQYF
- TRBJ2-3 16 TRBV5-4 TRBD2 TGTGCCAGCAGCTTGTACGCGGGAGGGCGGTCAGATACGCAGTATTTT CASSLYAGGRSDTQYF
- TRBJ2-7 16 TRBV5-1 TRBD1 TGCGCCAGCAGCTCTACCGGGACAGGGGGCTTGGACGAGCAGTACTTC CASSSTGTGGLDEQYF
- TRBJ2-7 14 TRBV16 - TGTGCCAGCAGCCACGGGAGTGGGGCCGGCGAGCAGTACTTC CASSHGSGAGEQYF
- TRBJ1-5 13 TRBV6-6 - TGTGCCAGCAGTCAAGCAGCCGCGGGGCCCCAGCATTTT CASSQAAAGPQHF
- TRBJ1-1 15 TRBV2 - TGTGCCAGCAGTGAATCCGGGGGAATGGTGACTGAAGCTTTCTTT CASSESGGMVTEAFF
- TRBJ2-5 15 TRBV28 TRBD1 TGTGCCAGCAGTCTGACAGGGGGAGGTCAAGAGACCCAGTACTTC CASSLTGGGQETQYF
- TRBJ2-2 18 TRBV18 TRBD2 TGTGCCAGCTCACCGAGCCTACTAGCGACAAGTCAACACGGGGAGCTGTTTTTT CASSPSLLATSQHGELFF
- TRBJ2-3 12 TRBV5-1 - TGCGCCAGCAGCCGAGCCGCAGATACGCAGTATTTT CASSRAADTQYF
- TRBJ2-4 15 TRBV28 TRBD2 TGTGCCAGCAGGTCCGTGGGGGGGGCCAAAAACATTCAGTACTTC CASRSVGGAKNIQYF
- TRBJ2-1 13 TRBV6-1 - TGTGCCAGCAGCCCCAGCTCCTACAATGAGCAGTTCTTC CASSPSSYNEQFF
- TRBJ2-7 15 TRBV9 TRBD2 TGTGCCAGCAGCGCCCCCGGGACTAAATCCTACGAGCAGTACTTC CASSAPGTKSYEQYF
- TRBJ1-3 14 TRBV13 - TGTGCCAGCAGCTTAGGCAGCTCTGGAAACACCATATATTTT CASSLGSSGNTIYF
few TRBJ2-1 17 TRBV5-1 TRBD2 TGCGCCAGCAGTTCCCTCGAGGGACTAGCGGTCTCCAATGAGCAGTTCTTC CASSSLEGLAVSNEQFF
- TRBJ2-2 16 TRBV15 TRBD1 TGTGCCACCAGCAGATACGGACAGGCGAACACCGGGGAGCTGTTTTTT CATSRYGQANTGELFF
- TRBJ1-2 15 TRBV28 - TGTGCCAGCGGGGCGGGACTCACGCTGTCGTTAGGCTACACCTTC CASGAGLTLSLGYTF
- TRBJ2-1 14 TRBV19 - TGTGCCAGTAGTATGACAGCGACCTACAATGAGCAGTTCTTC CASSMTATYNEQFF
- TRBJ2-2 15 TRBV6-1 TRBD2 TGTGCCAGCAGTCCTAGCGGGAGTGTCTCCGGGGAGCTGTTTTTT CASSPSGSVSGELFF
- TRBJ1-3 15 TRBV27 - TGTGCCAGCAGTCCGATGGCGGTCTCTGGAAACACCATATATTTT CASSPMAVSGNTIYF
- TRBJ2-1 17 TRBV9 - TGTGCCAGCAGCGGCTCCACCGGGACCAAGACAGGCAATGAGCAGTTCTTC CASSGSTGTKTGNEQFF
- TRBJ2-4 21 TRBV4-3 TRBD2 TGCGCCAGCAGCCAAGGGTTTCTAGCGGGAGGAATGACACAAGCCAAAAACATTCAGTACTTC CASSQGFLAGGMTQAKNIQYF
- TRBJ1-2 13 TRBV7-8 TRBD1 TGTGCCAGCAGTCACGGGACAGACTATGGCTACACCTTC CASSHGTDYGYTF
- TRBJ2-4 13 TRBV29-1 - TGCGGGGGAGCAGGGGGGACCAAAAACATTCAGTACTTC CGGAGGTKNIQYF
- TRBJ1-1 12 TRBV28 - TGTGCCAGCAGTCAGGGGTACACTGAAGCTTTCTTT CASSQGYTEAFF
- TRBJ2-7 14 TRBV11-2 - TGTGCCAGCAGCTCTCCAAGGAGGGCTGGCGAGCAGTACTTC CASSSPRRAGEQYF
- TRBJ2-5 13 TRBV7-9 - TGTGCCAGCAGCTTAGCCGCGAAGGAGACCCAGTACTTC CASSLAAKETQYF
- TRBJ2-2 16 TRBV6-5 - TGTGCCAGCAGTTACTTTCGGGACACTTACACCGGGGAGCTGTTTTTT CASSYFRDTYTGELFF
- TRBJ2-7 16 TRBV10-3 TRBD2 TGTGCCATCAGTGTTTACACCCTAGCGGGAGTAGGCGAGCAGTACTTC CAISVYTLAGVGEQYF
- TRBJ1-1 16 TRBV6-6 TRBD1 TGTGCCAGCAGTCCAGGCCGGACAGGGGCGAACACTGAAGCTTTCTTT CASSPGRTGANTEAFF
- TRBJ2-3 14 TRBV11-2 - TGTGCCAGCAGCTTAGATCGGCGCGGGGATACGCAGTATTTT CASSLDRRGDTQYF
- TRBJ2-3 18 TRBV7-9 TRBD2 TGTGCCAGCAGCTTCCCTTCCTCCAGGACTAGCGGGAGTGATACGCAGTATTTT CASSFPSSRTSGSDTQYF
- TRBJ2-3 15 TRBV27 TRBD2 TGTGCCAGCAGTTCTAGCGGGCCCACCGCGGATACGCAGTATTTT CASSSSGPTADTQYF
- TRBJ1-5 14 TRBV21-1 - TGTGCCAGCCCTGGGGGGTATAGCAATCAGCCCCAGCATTTT CASPGGYSNQPQHF
- TRBJ2-3 14 TRBV11-3 - TGTGCCAGCAGCTCCAATATACAGGGAGATACGCAGTATTTT CASSSNIQGDTQYF
- TRBJ1-2 17 TRBV4-3 - TGCGCCAGCAGCCAAGATCCGGGGCGTGGGGGCAACTATGGCTACACCTTC CASSQDPGRGGNYGYTF
- TRBJ2-7 19 TRBV7-8 TRBD2 TGTGCCAGCAGCTTCTTTAGCGGGAGGGCCCCGCGTAACTCCTACGAGCAGTACTTC CASSFFSGRAPRNSYEQYF
few TRBJ1-5 14 TRBV7-9 TRBD1 TGTGCCAGCAGCGCAGACAGGGGGTATCAGCCCCAGCATTTT CASSADRGYQPQHF